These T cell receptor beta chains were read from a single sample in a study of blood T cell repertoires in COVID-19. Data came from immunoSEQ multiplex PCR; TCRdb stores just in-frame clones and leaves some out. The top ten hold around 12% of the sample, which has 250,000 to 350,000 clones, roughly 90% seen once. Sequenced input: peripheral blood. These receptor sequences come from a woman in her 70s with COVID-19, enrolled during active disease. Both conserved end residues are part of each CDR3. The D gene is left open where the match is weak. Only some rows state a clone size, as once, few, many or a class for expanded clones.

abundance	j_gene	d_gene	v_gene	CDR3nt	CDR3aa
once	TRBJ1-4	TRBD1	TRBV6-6	TGTGCCAGCAGCCCAGGGGGCGGGGTTGAAAAACTGTTTTTT	CASSPGGGVEKLFF
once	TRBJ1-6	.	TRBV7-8	TGTGCCAGCAGCACGTCCGGGACAAGGAATTCACCCCTCCACTTT	CASSTSGTRNSPLHF
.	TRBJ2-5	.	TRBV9	TGTGCCAGCAGCGTAGCTGGTAGGGGAGAGACCCAGTACTTC	CASSVAGRGETQYF
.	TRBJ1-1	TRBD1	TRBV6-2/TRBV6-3	TGTGCCAGCAGTGCGAGGACAGGGAACACTGAAGCTTTCTTT	CASSARTGNTEAFF
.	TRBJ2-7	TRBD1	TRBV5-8	TGTGCCAGCAGCTCCCGCTGGACAGGGTACGAGCAGTACTTC	CASSSRWTGYEQYF
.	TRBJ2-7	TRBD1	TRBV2	TGTGCCAGTATAAGAGGACAGGGGCCAACCTACGAGCAGTACTTC	CASIRGQGPTYEQYF
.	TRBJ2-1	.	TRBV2	TGTGCCAGCGAGAGAGTTGAGCAGTTCTTC	CASERVEQFF
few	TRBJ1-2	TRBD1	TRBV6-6	TGTGCCAGCAGTTTCGGACAGGGTCAGGATGGCTACACCTTC	CASSFGQGQDGYTF
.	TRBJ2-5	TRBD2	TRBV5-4	TGTGCCAGCAGCGCGGGGGGCCTGGGGGAGACCCAGTACTTC	CASSAGGLGETQYF
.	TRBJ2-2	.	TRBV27	TGTGCCAGCGGACTAAGGCGACAGAACACCGGGGAGCTGTTTTTT	CASGLRRQNTGELFF
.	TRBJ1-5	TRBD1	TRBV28	TGTGCCAGCAGCTTTAACAGGGGGCTGAGCAATCAGCCCCAGCATTTT	CASSFNRGLSNQPQHF
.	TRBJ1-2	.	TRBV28	TGTGCCAGCAGTTTCCCCTCCCGGGGAGACTATGGCTACACCTTC	CASSFPSRGDYGYTF
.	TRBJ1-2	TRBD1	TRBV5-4	TGTGCCAGCAGTTCAGACGGTGGGACAGCCAACTATGGCTACACCTTC	CASSSDGGTANYGYTF
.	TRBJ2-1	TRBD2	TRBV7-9	TGTGCCAGCAGGGATCTAGCGGGAATTTATTACAATGAGCAGTTCTTC	CASRDLAGIYYNEQFF
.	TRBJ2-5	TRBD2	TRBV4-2	TGTGCCAGCAGCCCACGCCGACTAGCGGGGGGCCCCCAGGGGGCCCAGTACTTC	CASSPRRLAGGPQGAQYF
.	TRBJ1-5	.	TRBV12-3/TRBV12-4	TGTGCCAGCGGGGCGGTGTTAGGTCAGCCCCAGCATTTT	CASGAVLGQPQHF
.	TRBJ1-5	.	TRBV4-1	TGCGCCAGCAGCCAAGGCCGGGACACCCATCAGCCCCAGCATTTT	CASSQGRDTHQPQHF
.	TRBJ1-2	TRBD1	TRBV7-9	TGTGCCAGCACCTCGGCCCGGGACAGGACTTTTGGCTACACCTTC	CASTSARDRTFGYTF